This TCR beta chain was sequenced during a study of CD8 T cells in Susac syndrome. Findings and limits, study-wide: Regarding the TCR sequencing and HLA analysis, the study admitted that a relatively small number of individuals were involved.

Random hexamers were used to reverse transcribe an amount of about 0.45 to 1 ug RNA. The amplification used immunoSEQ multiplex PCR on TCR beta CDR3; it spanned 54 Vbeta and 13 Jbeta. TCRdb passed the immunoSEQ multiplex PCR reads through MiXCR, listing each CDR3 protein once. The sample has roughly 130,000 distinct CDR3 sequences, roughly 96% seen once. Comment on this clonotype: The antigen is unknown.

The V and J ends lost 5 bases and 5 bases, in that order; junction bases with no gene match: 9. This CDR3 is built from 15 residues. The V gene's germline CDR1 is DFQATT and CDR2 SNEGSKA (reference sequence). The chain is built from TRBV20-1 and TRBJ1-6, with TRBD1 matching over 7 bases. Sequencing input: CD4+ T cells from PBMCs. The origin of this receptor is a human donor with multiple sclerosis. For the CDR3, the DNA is TGCAGTGCTCCTAGGGGGCGAGCAGATAATTCACCCCTCCACTTT. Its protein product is CSAPRGRADNSPLHF.